These 29 T cell receptor beta chains share one sample of origin, sequenced in a study of cytomegalovirus exposure and HLA in healthy donors. With 60 Vbeta and 13 Jbeta primers, the PCR was carried out. Method: immunoSEQ multiplex PCR; TCRdb's copy keeps in-frame clones and lacks some. The data show 150,000 to 200,000 clones, approximately 80% seen once. Sequences were obtained from PBMCs. These receptors all stem from a woman aged 35 to 49 in good health and CMV-seropositive.

This clone was observed a few times. This rearrangement joins TRBV7-2 to TRBJ2-5; D is ambiguous. The V gene lost 5 bases and the J gene lost 4 bases, with 11 bases spanning the gap. This CDR3 is 13 amino acids long. CDR1 SGHTA and CDR2 FQGNSA come from the germline V gene. This CDR3 is CASSLMGRETQYF. CDR3 nucleotides: TGTGCCAGCAGCCTTATGGGCAGAGAGACCCAGTACTTC.

The chain recombines TRBV6-1 with TRBJ1-4; the match to TRBD1 covers 8 bases. Trimming took 3 bases from V and 5 from J; bases not matched to a gene: 5. CDR1 is MNHNS, CDR2 SASEGT, per germline. This CDR3 is built from 15 residues. CDR3 sequence (DNA): TGTGCCAGCAGTGAGGACAGGGTGGTAAATGAAAAACTGTTTTTT. Its protein is CASSEDRVVNEKLFF.

The chain is built from TRBV28 and TRBJ1-3, with 8 bases matching TRBD1. CDR1 and CDR2 (germline): MDHEN, SYDVKM. The ends lost 4 bases at V and 4 bases at J; junction bases unmatched: 6. The CDR3 extends over 15 amino acids. CDR3 nucleotide sequence: TGTGCCAGCAGTTACCAGGGGGCGGCCGGAAACACCATATATTTT. Translating it yields CASSYQGAAGNTIYF.

The chain has TRBV2 and TRBJ2-2; 10 bases match TRBD1. This CDR3 has 15 amino acids. Losses at the gene ends were 0 bases for V and 5 bases for J; bases not matched to a gene: 0. CDR1 is SNHLY, CDR2 FYNNEI, per germline. The CDR3 DNA follows: TGTGCCAGCAGTGAAGCGGGACAGGGGACCGGGGAGCTGTTTTTT. This translates into CASSEAGQGTGELFF.

The genes are TRBV7-9 and TRBJ2-7; no clear D. CDR1 is SEHNR and CDR2 is FQNEAQ in the germline V gene (reference sequence). The CDR3 runs 11 residues. Trimming took 4 bases from V and 7 from J, leaving 8 bases between them. CDR3: CASSSVEEQYF. DNA for the CDR3: TGTGCCAGCAGCTCGGTAGAAGAGCAGTACTTC. Complete variable domain (other parts from reference TRBV7-9 and TRBJ2-7): DTGVSQNPRHKITKRGQNVTFRCDPISEHNRLYWYRQTLGQGPEFLTYFQNEAQLEKSRLLSDRFSAERPKGSFSTLEIQRTEQGDSAMYLCASSSVEEQYFGPGTRLTVT.

In this sample, this clone turned up once. This sequence joins TRBV4-1 and TRBJ2-2; 8 nucleotides match TRBD2. Trimming cost V 7 bases and J 5 bases; bases outside gene matches: 12. Germline V gene data show CDR1 as MGHRA and CDR2 as YSYEKL. The CDR3 runs 16 residues. CDR3 sequence: CASTPTAGGGTGELFF. The CDR3 region has the DNA TGCGCCAGCACCCCGACGGCGGGAGGAGGTACCGGGGAGCTGTTTTTT.

The chain carries TRBV6-6 and TRBJ1-1, with 8 positions matching TRBD1. The V gene end was trimmed by 5 bases and the J gene end by 0 bases; junction bases not matched to a gene: 5. This CDR3 spans 15 amino acids. The V gene's germline CDR1 is MNHNY and CDR2 SVGAGI (reference sequence). CDR3 sequence: CASSDGQGMNTEAFF. CDR3 nucleotides: TGTGCCAGCAGTGATGGACAGGGAATGAACACTGAAGCTTTCTTT.

The chain carries TRBV6-6 and TRBJ2-1; TRBD2 aligns across 7 bases. CDR1 and CDR2 (germline): MNHNY, SVGAGI (reference sequence). Unmatched junction bases numbered 7, after V lost 2 bases and J lost 6 bases. There are 15 residues in the CDR3. The CDR3 loop is CASSYGGVDVNEQFF. CDR3 nucleotides: TGTGCCAGCAGTTACGGGGGGGTAGATGTCAATGAGCAGTTCTTC.

The chain joins TRBV10-3 to TRBJ2-7, with a possible D match to TRBD1 (6 bases). The germline CDR1 and CDR2 sequences are ENHRY and SYGVKD. There are 13 residues in the CDR3. Trimming cost V 8 bases and J 1 base, with 12 bases left between them. CDR3 sequence (DNA): TGTGCCATCCTTGTGACAGGTTCCTACGAGCAGTACTTC. It specifies CAILVTGSYEQYF.

The chain links TRBV10-3 to TRBJ2-7; D unclear. The CDR3 is 13 residues long. Per germline, CDR1 ENHRY and CDR2 SYGVKD. V dropped 2 bases and J dropped 4 bases, with 9 bases sitting between them. In DNA form, the CDR3 reads TGTGCCATCAGTGAGCCCAACAGTTACGAGCAGTACTTC. This sequence encodes CAISEPNSYEQYF.

This chain links TRBV4-1 with TRBJ2-2; 7 bases map to TRBD2. CDR1 is MGHRA and CDR2 is YSYEKL in the germline V gene. CDR3 size: 14 residues. The V segment lost 4 bases and the J segment 6 bases; nucleotides outside the gene matches: 5. The CDR3 DNA follows: TGCGCCAGCAGCCCCCTTGGGGGGGCCGGGGAGCTGTTTTTT. It codes for CASSPLGGAGELFF.

This clone was observed a handful of times. J is TRBJ2-1 and V is TRBV4-3, with D possibly TRBD2 on 5 matching bases. V lost 0 bases and J lost 4, with 13 bases in between. The CDR3 is 16 residues long. The V gene's germline CDR1 is LGHNA and CDR2 YSLEER. The CDR3: CASSQDQTGFYNEQFF. CDR3 DNA: TGCGCCAGCAGCCAAGATCAAACGGGATTTTACAATGAGCAGTTCTTC.

The rearrangement joins TRBV5-4 to TRBJ2-5, with 12 bases that match TRBD2. With V trimmed by 3 bases and J by 5 bases, 8 bases remained unmatched. This CDR3 is 16 amino acids long. Germline assignment: CDR1 SGHNT and CDR2 YYREEE (reference sequence). The DNA for the CDR3 is TGTGCCAGCAGCTCGATCCCTAGCGGGAGGGCGGAGACCCAGTACTTC. This codes for CASSSIPSGRAETQYF.

This clone was seen more than once but under ten times. V and J are TRBV6-1 and TRBJ2-4; D is undetermined. The CDR3 has 12 amino acids. V was cut by 1 base and J by 10 bases, with 8 bases left in between. CDR1 and CDR2 from the germline V gene are MNHNS and SASEGT. DNA for the CDR3: TGTGCCAGCAGTGAAGTATCACTGATTCAGTACTTC. Translating gives CASSEVSLIQYF.

V gene TRBV19 combines with J gene TRBJ1-5; D remains unclear. This CDR3 has 16 residues. Trimming cost V 6 bases and J 2 bases, with 17 bases left between them. The germline V gene has CDR1 LNHDA and CDR2 SQIVND (reference sequence). The chain's CDR3 is CASSLEARGGNQPQHF. CDR3 nucleotides: TGTGCCAGTAGCCTAGAGGCGCGGGGTGGCAATCAGCCCCAGCATTTT.

The chain has TRBV27 and TRBJ2-5; 10 nucleotides match TRBD2. With the DNA end fitting TRBJ2-7 better, the J assignment may be wrong. The CDR3 is made up of 15 amino acids. Germline values: CDR1 MNHEY, CDR2 SMNVEV (reference sequence). CDR3 sequence reads: CASSLSGGAYYEQYF. The CDR3 DNA reads as TGTGCCAGCAGTTTGAGCGGGGGGGCTTATTACGAGCAGTACTTC.

This chain links TRBV7-2 with TRBJ2-5, with no clear D. This CDR3 is 12 amino acids long. V was cut by 5 bases and J by 0 bases, with 4 bases left in between. Germline V gene data show CDR1 as SGHTA and CDR2 as FQGNSA. The DNA for the CDR3 is TGTGCCAGCAGCCCCTACCAAGAGACCCAGTACTTC. It is translated as CASSPYQETQYF.

Notes on this clone: This specimen includes other DNA sequences encoding the same CDR3. This chain joins TRBV7-2 and TRBJ2-3; no clear D. The CDR3 length is 12 residues. V lost 6 bases and J lost 2, with 6 bases in between. From germline, CDR1 is SGHTA and CDR2 FQGNSA. The CDR3 loop reads CASSFYTDTQYF. The CDR3, as DNA: TGTGCCAGCAGTTTTTACACAGATACGCAGTATTTT. Using reference TRBV7-2 and TRBJ2-3 for the parts outside the CDR3, the full variable domain is GAGVSQSPSNKVTEKGKDVELRCDPISGHTALYWYRQSLGQGLEFLIYFQGNSAPDKSGLPSDRFSAERTGGSVSTLTIQRTQQEDSAVYLCASSFYTDTQYFGPGTRLTVL.

The CDR3 loop reads CASSDPGLAKNIQYF. The CDR3 region has the DNA TGCGCCAGCAGTGACCCCGGACTAGCCAAAAACATTCAGTACTTC. The genes are TRBV10-1 and TRBJ2-4; weak D call: TRBD2 (5 bases). V was pared by 3 bases and J by 0 bases, with 9 bases between. CDR3 size: 15 residues. CDR1 is WNHNN and CDR2 is SYGVQD in the germline V gene (reference sequence).

The CDR3 region has the DNA TGTGCCAGCAGTTCCCGACAGAGCGGCAATCAGCCCCAGCATTTT. This translates into CASSSRQSGNQPQHF. The chain employs TRBV28 and TRBJ1-5; TRBD1 might be the D (5 bases). Trimming removed 4 bases from V and 2 bases from J, with 12 bases in between. Germline values: CDR1 MDHEN, CDR2 SYDVKM. The CDR3 contains 15 residues.

The rearrangement joins TRBV10-3 to TRBJ2-3; possibly TRBD2 for D (6 bases). The CDR3 sequence is 13 residues long. V was trimmed by 6 bases and J by 2 bases, leaving 9 bases between them. Germline V gives CDR1 ENHRY, CDR2 SYGVKD. This CDR3 reads CAIRTGDTDTQYF. CDR3 sequence (DNA): TGTGCCATCAGGACGGGGGACACAGATACGCAGTATTTT.

This clone was seen a handful of times. The V call is TRBV10-3, the J call TRBJ1-1, with TRBD1 matching over 9 bases. In germline, CDR1 is ENHRY, CDR2 SYGVKD. V lost 6 bases to trimming and J lost 7 bases; unmatched junction nucleotides: 6. CDR3 length: 13 residues. DNA for the CDR3: TGTGCCATCAGACCCGGGACAGGGAGTGAAGCTTTCTTT. Protein sequence: CAIRPGTGSEAFF.

V usage is TRBV7-9 and J usage is TRBJ2-1, with 8 positions matching TRBD2. The length of the CDR3 is 14 residues. Germline values: CDR1 SEHNR, CDR2 FQNEAQ (reference sequence). Trimming removed 1 base from V and 10 bases from J; junction bases left unmatched: 6. The CDR3 protein is CASSLVAGSGEQFF. The CDR3, as DNA: TGTGCCAGCAGCTTAGTAGCGGGGTCGGGAGAGCAGTTCTTC.

A remark on this clone: The junction departs from the called germline gene at one end, perhaps through a read error. The chain is built from TRBV18 and TRBJ2-3; possible D gene TRBD1, 5 bases. Germline V lookup: CDR1 KGHSH, CDR2 LQKENI. The CDR3 length is 15 residues. CDR3 sequence (DNA): TGTGCCAGCTCATCACCGGTCAGGGAAGCAGATACGCAGTATTTT. Protein sequence: CASSSPVREADTQYF.

The rearrangement links TRBV28 to TRBJ1-2; 7 bases are a match to TRBD1. CDR1 is MDHEN and CDR2 is SYDVKM in the germline V gene. CDR3 size: 14 residues. Losses at the gene ends were 6 bases for V and 2 bases for J; bases not matched to a gene: 6. This chain's CDR3 is CASSLDRENYGYTF. As DNA, the CDR3 is TGTGCCAGCAGCCTCGACAGGGAGAACTATGGCTACACCTTC.

The V call is TRBV5-4, the J call TRBJ2-1, with a possible D match to TRBD2 (6 bases). V was pared by 5 bases and J by 0 bases, with 9 bases between. Germline-derived CDR1 and CDR2 are SGHNT and YYREEE (reference sequence). This CDR3 region has 14 residues. CDR3 in amino acids: CASRGGYSYNEQFF. DNA of the CDR3: TGTGCCAGCAGGGGGGGATACTCCTACAATGAGCAGTTCTTC.

This chain connects TRBV7-2 to TRBJ2-2; TRBD1 agrees at 7 bases. Germline CDR1 reads SGHTA; CDR2 reads FQGNSA. The CDR3 extends over 16 amino acids. The J segment lost 0 bases and the V segment lost 3 bases, leaving 4 bases of the junction unmatched. CDR3 nucleotides: TGTGCCAGCAGCTTGTACGGGACAGCGAACACCGGGGAGCTGTTTTTT. Its translation: CASSLYGTANTGELFF.

The chain couples TRBV19 to TRBJ1-1, with 8 nucleotides matching TRBD1. J was trimmed by 0 bases and V by 4 bases; bases with no gene match: 4. Germline values: CDR1 LNHDA, CDR2 SQIVND (reference sequence). The CDR3 has 15 amino acids. In DNA form, the CDR3 reads TGTGCCAGTAGTACCTGGACAGGGATGAACACTGAAGCTTTCTTT. It encodes CASSTWTGMNTEAFF.

The chain carries TRBV7-2 and TRBJ2-5; the match to TRBD1 covers 9 bases. V lost 5 bases and J lost 4; bases outside the gene matches: 2. The CDR3 consists of 13 residues. Germline assignment: CDR1 SGHTA and CDR2 FQGNSA. The CDR3 protein is CASSRDRAETQYF. The CDR3 DNA reads as TGTGCCAGCAGCAGGGACAGGGCAGAGACCCAGTACTTC.